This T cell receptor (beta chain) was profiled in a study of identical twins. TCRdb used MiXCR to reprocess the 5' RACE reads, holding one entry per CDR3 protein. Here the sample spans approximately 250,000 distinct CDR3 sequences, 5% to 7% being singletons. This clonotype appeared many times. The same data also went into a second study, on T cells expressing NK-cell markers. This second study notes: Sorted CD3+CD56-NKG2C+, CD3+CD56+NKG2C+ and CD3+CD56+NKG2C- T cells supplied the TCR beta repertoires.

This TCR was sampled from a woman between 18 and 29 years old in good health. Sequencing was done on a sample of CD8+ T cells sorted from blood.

For the CDR3, the DNA is TGTGCCAGCTGGACATTAGCCTACGAGCAGTACTTC. This encodes CASWTLAYEQYF. This chain links TRBV2 with TRBJ2-7; possible D gene TRBD1, 5 bases. Germline CDR1 and CDR2: SNHLY and FYNNEI. CDR3 size: 12 residues. Between the trimmed V and J ends, which lost 8 bases and 2 bases, there was a span of 10 bases. Together with reference TRBV2 and TRBJ2-7, the CDR3 gives the full variable domain: EPEVTQTPSHQVTQMGQEVILRCVPISNHLYFYWYRQILGQKVEFLVSFYNNEISEKSEIFDDQFSVERPDGSNFTLKIRSTKLEDSAMYFCASWTLAYEQYFGPGTRLTVT.